Listed here are 14 T cell receptor beta chains from one sample, sequenced in a study of PD-1 blockade in classical Hodgkin lymphoma. Method: immunoSEQ multiplex PCR; TCRdb's copy keeps in-frame clones and lacks some. The table shows 90,000 or so clones, with nearly 95% occurring only once. Each patient experienced a relapse that followed autologous stem cell transplantation, and brentuximab vedotin exposure varied. The sequencing here drew on peripheral blood mononuclear cells (PBMCs), taken before the second cycle of nivolumab. The receptors originated from a human donor with classical Hodgkin lymphoma.

This chain links TRBV6-1 with TRBJ1-1; the D is unclear. The CDR3 totals 15 residues. V shed 1 base and J shed 0 bases, with 9 bases lying between them. CDR1 is MNHNS and CDR2 is SASEGT in the germline V gene. CDR3 bases: TGTGCCAGCAGTGAAGATCCCAACATGAACACTGAAGCTTTCTTT. Protein: CASSEDPNMNTEAFF.

The chain employs TRBV28 and TRBJ2-3; a weak D match, TRBD2 (6 bases). The CDR3 runs 14 residues. Germline loops: CDR1 MDHEN, CDR2 SYDVKM. The V end lost 1 base, the J end lost 1 base, and 6 bases lay between the germline ends. CDR3 sequence (DNA): TGTGCCAGCAGTTTATCGGGAGGCACAGATACGCAGTATTTT. It specifies CASSLSGGTDTQYF.

The J gene is TRBJ2-7, the V gene TRBV11-2; 9 nucleotides match TRBD1. Germline values: CDR1 SGHAT, CDR2 FQNNGV. The CDR3 is made up of 14 amino acids. With V trimmed by 5 bases and J by 5 bases, 7 bases remained unmatched. The CDR3 region has the DNA TGTGCCAGCAGCCGTAGGGGACAGGGCCACGAGCAGTACTTC. It translates to CASSRRGQGHEQYF. The variable domain in full, completed from reference TRBV11-2 and TRBJ2-7, reads EAGVAQSPRYKIIEKRQSVAFWCNPISGHATLYWYQQILGQGPKLLIQFQNNGVVDDSQLPKDRFSAERLKGVDSTLKIQPAKLEDSAVYLCASSRRGQGHEQYFGPGTRLTVT.

The chain uses TRBV28 and TRBJ1-5; the match to TRBD1 covers 8 bases. Germline V gene data show CDR1 as MDHEN and CDR2 as SYDVKM. The V segment lost 4 bases and the J segment 3 bases; nucleotides outside the gene matches: 14. CDR3 length: 18 amino acids. CDR3: CASSSSGTGILFNQPQHF. DNA of the CDR3: TGTGCCAGCAGTTCCTCCGGGACAGGCATTCTATTCAATCAGCCCCAGCATTTT.

This chain links TRBV11-2 with TRBJ1-1; D is unresolved. With 7 bases removed from V and 8 bases from J, the gap between germline ends came to 14 bases. Germline lookup yields CDR1 SGHAT and CDR2 FQNNGV. The CDR3 has 12 amino acids. CDR3 sequence: CASTVYAEEAFF. The CDR3, as DNA: TGTGCCAGCACAGTTTACGCAGAGGAAGCTTTCTTT.

This chain connects TRBV19 to TRBJ1-2, with TRBD1 as a possible D gene (5 bases). Germline V gene sequence: CDR1 LNHDA, CDR2 SQIVND (reference sequence). V was pared by 7 bases and J by 6 bases, with 24 bases between. The CDR3 length is 16 residues. This chain's CDR3 is CASTPTGGGRNDGYTF. In DNA, the CDR3 is TGTGCCAGTACCCCGACCGGGGGGGGGAGGAATGATGGCTACACCTTC.

The chain has TRBV28 and TRBJ1-1; a possible D gene is TRBD1 (5 bases). Trimming took 7 bases from V and 2 from J, leaving 17 bases between them. CDR3 size: 15 residues. Germline V gene lookup returns CDR1 MDHEN and CDR2 SYDVKM. The chain's CDR3 is CASNRPSRGNTEAFF. The CDR3 DNA follows: TGTGCCAGCAACCGACCCTCTCGGGGCAACACTGAAGCTTTCTTT.

The V call is TRBV7-9, the J call TRBJ2-2; TRBD1 aligns across 8 bases. CDR3 length: 15 amino acids. Trimming at V came to 4 bases and at J to 5 bases, leaving 6 bases not matched to a gene. Per the germline V gene, CDR1 is SEHNR and CDR2 is FQNEAQ (reference sequence). The CDR3 region is CASSSGQGKTGELFF. CDR3 bases: TGTGCCAGCAGCTCCGGACAGGGAAAAACCGGGGAGCTGTTTTTT.

This chain joins TRBV19 and TRBJ2-4, with 11 bases that match TRBD1. The CDR3 is 15 residues long. Germline-derived CDR1 and CDR2 are LNHDA and SQIVND (reference sequence). The J segment lost 8 bases and the V segment lost 5 bases, leaving 8 bases of the junction unmatched. The CDR3 nucleotides are TGTGCCAGTAGTGGGCGGACAGGGGGCCCAGACATTCAGTACTTC. This encodes CASSGRTGGPDIQYF.

The chain employs TRBV10-3 and TRBJ1-1, with TRBD1 as a possible D gene (5 bases). Germline-derived CDR1 and CDR2 are ENHRY and SYGVKD. V was shortened by 5 bases and J by 4 bases, with 11 bases between the two germline ends. The CDR3 has 13 residues. The CDR3 loop is CAISTGRGTEAFF. CDR3 nucleotides: TGTGCCATCAGTACGGGGCGCGGCACTGAAGCTTTCTTT.

This chain joins TRBV6-6 and TRBJ2-7; no reliable D call. V lost 5 bases and J 3 bases, leaving 11 bases between the germline ends. CDR1 and CDR2 (germline): MNHNY, SVGAGI (reference sequence). The CDR3 length is 13 residues. The CDR3 reads CASSPTWGYEQYF. The CDR3 coding sequence is TGTGCCAGCAGTCCCACATGGGGCTACGAGCAGTACTTC.

CDR3 in DNA: TGTGCCAGCAGTTTAGAGACTAGCTGGGATACGCAGTATTTT. Amino acids: CASSLETSWDTQYF. The chain uses TRBV27 and TRBJ2-3, with 7 bases identical to TRBD2. The germline V gene encodes CDR1 MNHEY and CDR2 SMNVEV (reference sequence). CDR3 size: 14 residues. With 2 bases clipped from V and 6 bases from J, the junction kept 5 bases outside the gene matches.

The chain carries TRBV6-1 and TRBJ1-5, with D unresolved. V lost 2 bases and J 3 bases, leaving 11 bases between the germline ends. The CDR3 is 15 amino acids. Germline assignment: CDR1 MNHNS and CDR2 SASEGT. The CDR3 reads CASSEISGHNQPQHF. The CDR3 DNA sequence: TGTGCCAGCAGTGAAATAAGCGGGCACAATCAGCCCCAGCATTTT.

This clone has just one count. V gene TRBV27 combines with J gene TRBJ2-7; D may be TRBD2 (5 bases). Trimming shortened V by 5 bases and J by 4 bases, and 12 bases separated the two germline ends. The V gene's germline CDR1 is MNHEY and CDR2 SMNVEV (reference sequence). CDR3 length equals 13 residues. The CDR3 sequence: CASSPGLGYEQYF. CDR3 nucleotides: TGTGCCAGCAGTCCGGGATTGGGGTACGAGCAGTACTTC.